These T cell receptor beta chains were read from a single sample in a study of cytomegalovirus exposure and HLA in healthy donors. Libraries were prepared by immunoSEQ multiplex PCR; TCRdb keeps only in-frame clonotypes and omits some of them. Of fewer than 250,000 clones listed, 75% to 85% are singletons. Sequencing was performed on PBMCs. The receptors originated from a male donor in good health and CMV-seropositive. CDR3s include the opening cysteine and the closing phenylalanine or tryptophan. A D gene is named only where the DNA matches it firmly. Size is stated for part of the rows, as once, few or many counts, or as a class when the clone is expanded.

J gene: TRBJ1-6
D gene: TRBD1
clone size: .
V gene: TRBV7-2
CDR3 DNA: TGTGCCAGCAGCTTTCAGACAGGGGTTGATTCACCCCTCCACTTT
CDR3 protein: CASSFQTGVDSPLHF

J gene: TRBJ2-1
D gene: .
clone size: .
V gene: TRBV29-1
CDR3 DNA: TGCAGCGTTGAAGATCTGTTTAGCTCCTACAATGAGCAGTTCTTC
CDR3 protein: CSVEDLFSSYNEQFF

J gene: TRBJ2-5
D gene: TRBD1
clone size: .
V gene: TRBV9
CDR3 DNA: TGTGCCAGCAGCGTGAGGGACAGTAACCAAGAGACCCAGTACTTC
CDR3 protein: CASSVRDSNQETQYF

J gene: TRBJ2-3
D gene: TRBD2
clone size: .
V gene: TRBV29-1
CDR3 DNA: TGCAGCGTTTTGGGACTAGCGGATTCAGATACGCAGTATTTT
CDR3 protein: CSVLGLADSDTQYF

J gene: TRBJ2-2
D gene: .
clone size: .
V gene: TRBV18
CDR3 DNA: TGTGCCAGCTCACCGGGACTGGTGAACACCGGGGAGCTGTTTTTT
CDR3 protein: CASSPGLVNTGELFF

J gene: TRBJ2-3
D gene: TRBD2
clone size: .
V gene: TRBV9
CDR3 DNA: TGTGCCAGCAGCTTCGGGACTACACACACAGATACGCAGTATTTT
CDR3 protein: CASSFGTTHTDTQYF

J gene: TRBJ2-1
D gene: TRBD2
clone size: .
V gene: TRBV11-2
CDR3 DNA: TGTGCCAGCAGCTTTTCGACTAGCGGGAGCAATGAGCAGTTCTTC
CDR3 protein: CASSFSTSGSNEQFF

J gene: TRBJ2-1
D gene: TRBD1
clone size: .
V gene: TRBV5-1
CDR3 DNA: TGCGCCAGCACGACACCCGGGACAGGGAAAGGTGAGCAGTTCTTC
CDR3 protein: CASTTPGTGKGEQFF

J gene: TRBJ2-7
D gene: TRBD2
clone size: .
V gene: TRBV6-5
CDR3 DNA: TGTGCCAGCGGACGGACTAGCGGGAGGTACGAGCAGTACTTC
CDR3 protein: CASGRTSGRYEQYF

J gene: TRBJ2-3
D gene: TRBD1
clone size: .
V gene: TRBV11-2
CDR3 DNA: TGTGCCAGCAGCCGGAAAGCGGTGTACGGCAGGGGGCGCACAGATACGCAGTATTTT
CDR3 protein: CASSRKAVYGRGRTDTQYF

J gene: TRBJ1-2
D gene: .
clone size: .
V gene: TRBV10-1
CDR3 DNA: TGCGCCAGCAGTGAACGGACAGACCCGCATGCGGACTATGGCTACACCTTC
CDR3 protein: CASSERTDPHADYGYTF

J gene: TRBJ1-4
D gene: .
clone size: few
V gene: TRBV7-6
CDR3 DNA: TGTGCCAGCAGCCCGTCCATAGGGGGTAATGAAAAACTGTTTTTT
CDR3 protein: CASSPSIGGNEKLFF

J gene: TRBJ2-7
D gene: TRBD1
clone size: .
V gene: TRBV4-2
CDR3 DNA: TGTGCCAGCAGCCAGCCGGGACAGGCGACCTACGAGCAGTACTTC
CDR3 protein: CASSQPGQATYEQYF

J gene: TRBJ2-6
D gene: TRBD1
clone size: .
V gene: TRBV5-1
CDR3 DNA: TGCGCCAGCAGCTCAGGGGGTGGTCGGAGCTCTGGGGCCAACGTCCTGACTTTC
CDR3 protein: CASSSGGGRSSGANVLTF

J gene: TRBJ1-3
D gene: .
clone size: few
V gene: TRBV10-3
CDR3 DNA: TGTGCCACCGCGGAAAACACCATATATTTT
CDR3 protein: CATAENTIYF

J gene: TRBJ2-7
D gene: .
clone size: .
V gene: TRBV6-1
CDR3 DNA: TGTGCCAGCAGTGAAGTGGCTAGCCGGGGTGAGCAGTACTTC
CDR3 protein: CASSEVASRGEQYF

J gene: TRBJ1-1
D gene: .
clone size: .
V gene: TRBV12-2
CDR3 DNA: TGTGCAAGTCGCCTTTACCTCAGGGATTACACTGAAGCTTTCTTT
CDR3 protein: CASRLYLRDYTEAFF

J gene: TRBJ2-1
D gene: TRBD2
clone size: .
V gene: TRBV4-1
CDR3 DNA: TGCGCCAGCAGCCATTCTGCGGGAGGCCCCTTCTCCTACAATGAGCAGTTCTTC
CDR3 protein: CASSHSAGGPFSYNEQFF

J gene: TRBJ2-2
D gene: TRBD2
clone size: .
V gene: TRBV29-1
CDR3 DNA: TGCAGCGTTGAGGGTTTAGCGGGAGGGCCGGGCACCGGGGAGCTGTTTTTT
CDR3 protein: CSVEGLAGGPGTGELFF

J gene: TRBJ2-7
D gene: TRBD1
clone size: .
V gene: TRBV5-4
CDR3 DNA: TGTGCCAGCAGCCTGACAGGGGCAAAGTTGGAGCAGTACTTC
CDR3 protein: CASSLTGAKLEQYF

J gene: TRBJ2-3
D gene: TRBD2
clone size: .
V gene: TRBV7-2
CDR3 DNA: TGTGCCAGCAGCTTAGACCAAGCGGGGAATACGCAGTATTTT
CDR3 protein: CASSLDQAGNTQYF

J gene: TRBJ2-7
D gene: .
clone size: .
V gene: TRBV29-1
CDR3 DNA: TGCAGCGTTGCCCGACCTAACAGCCCTTCCTACGAGCAGTACTTC
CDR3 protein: CSVARPNSPSYEQYF

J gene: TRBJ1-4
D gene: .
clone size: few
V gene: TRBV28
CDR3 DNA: TGTGCCAGCAGCCCGTGGCAGGGGCGGGTCTCTAATGAAAAACTGTTTTTT
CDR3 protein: CASSPWQGRVSNEKLFF

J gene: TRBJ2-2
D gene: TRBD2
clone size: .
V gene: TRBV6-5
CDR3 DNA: TGTGCCAGCAGTTACACTAGCGGGAGAGCCGGGGAGCTGTTTTTT
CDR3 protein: CASSYTSGRAGELFF

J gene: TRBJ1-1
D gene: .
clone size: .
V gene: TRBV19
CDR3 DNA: TGTGCCAGTAGCGCCGACGGGGGGGTGAACACTGAAGCTTTCTTT
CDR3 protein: CASSADGGVNTEAFF

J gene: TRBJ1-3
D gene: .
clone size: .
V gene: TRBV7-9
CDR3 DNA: TGTGCCAGCAGCCCCCCCCTTAGGGGCCACTCTGGAAACACCATATATTTT
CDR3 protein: CASSPPLRGHSGNTIYF

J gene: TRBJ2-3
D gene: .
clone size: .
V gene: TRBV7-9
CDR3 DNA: TGTGCCAGCAGCCCACGGACAGTCAGAACGCAGTATTTT
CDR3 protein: CASSPRTVRTQYF

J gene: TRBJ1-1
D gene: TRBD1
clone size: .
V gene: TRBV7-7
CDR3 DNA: TGTGCCAGCAGCCTCTTGAGGGGGCAGAACACTGAAGCTTTCTTT
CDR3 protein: CASSLLRGQNTEAFF

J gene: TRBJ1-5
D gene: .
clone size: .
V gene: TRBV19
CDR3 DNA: TGTGCCAGTAGTGGCCGGGACAACAATCAGCCCCAGCATTTT
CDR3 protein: CASSGRDNNQPQHF

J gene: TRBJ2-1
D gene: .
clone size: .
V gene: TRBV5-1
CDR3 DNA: TGCGCCAGCAGCGTGGGGGACAACAATGAGCAGTTCTTC
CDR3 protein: CASSVGDNNEQFF

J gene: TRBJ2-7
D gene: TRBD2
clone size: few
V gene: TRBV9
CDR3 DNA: TGTGCCAGCAGCAGGGGGACTAGTTTTAAGGAGCAGTACTTC
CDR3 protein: CASSRGTSFKEQYF

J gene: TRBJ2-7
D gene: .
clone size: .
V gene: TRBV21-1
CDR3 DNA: TGTGCCAGCAGCAAAGCGCTAGGGACAGGGGGGCACGAGCAGTACTTC
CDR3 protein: CASSKALGTGGHEQYF

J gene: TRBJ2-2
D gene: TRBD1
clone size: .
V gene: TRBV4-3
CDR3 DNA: TGCGCCAGCAGCCAAGATGTACGGGACAGGGGGAGCGGGGAGCTGTTTTTT
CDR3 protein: CASSQDVRDRGSGELFF

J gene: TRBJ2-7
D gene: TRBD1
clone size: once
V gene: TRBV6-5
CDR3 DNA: TGTGCCAGCAGTCCCCTCGGGACAGACTACGAGCAGTACTTC
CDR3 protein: CASSPLGTDYEQYF

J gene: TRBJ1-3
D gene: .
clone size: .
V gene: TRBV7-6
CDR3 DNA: TGTGCCAGCAGCTTAGCCCTGACAGGTAGCTCTGGAAACACCATATATTTT
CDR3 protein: CASSLALTGSSGNTIYF